This TCR beta chain was captured by sequencing in a study of blood T cells in healthy people across ages. Overall study findings and caveats: Age brought a roughly linear fall in TCR beta diversity measured per million T cells.

In germline, CDR1 is KGHSH, CDR2 LQKENI. The CDR3 length is 18 residues. Trimming cost V 2 bases and J 1 base, with 15 bases left between them. As to this clonotype: Its antigen is not known.

Next came a second PCR, run for about 7 to 12 cycles, which used a sample-barcoded 5' primer along with a J-beta primer mix. TCRdb re-analysed the 5' RACE reads in MiXCR, keeping a single row per CDR3 protein. The sample consists of about 1.4 million distinct CDR3 sequences, around 59% of them appearing once. Sequenced sample: blood. The genes are TRBV18 and TRBJ2-6, with D tentatively TRBD1 or TRBD2 (5 bases each). The receptor comes from a man aged 18 to 30 in good health. The CDR3 sequence is CASSPRMGRGSGANVLTF. Here the CDR3 DNA reads TGTGCCAGCTCACCAAGGATGGGGCGCGGGTCTGGGGCCAACGTCCTGACTTTC.